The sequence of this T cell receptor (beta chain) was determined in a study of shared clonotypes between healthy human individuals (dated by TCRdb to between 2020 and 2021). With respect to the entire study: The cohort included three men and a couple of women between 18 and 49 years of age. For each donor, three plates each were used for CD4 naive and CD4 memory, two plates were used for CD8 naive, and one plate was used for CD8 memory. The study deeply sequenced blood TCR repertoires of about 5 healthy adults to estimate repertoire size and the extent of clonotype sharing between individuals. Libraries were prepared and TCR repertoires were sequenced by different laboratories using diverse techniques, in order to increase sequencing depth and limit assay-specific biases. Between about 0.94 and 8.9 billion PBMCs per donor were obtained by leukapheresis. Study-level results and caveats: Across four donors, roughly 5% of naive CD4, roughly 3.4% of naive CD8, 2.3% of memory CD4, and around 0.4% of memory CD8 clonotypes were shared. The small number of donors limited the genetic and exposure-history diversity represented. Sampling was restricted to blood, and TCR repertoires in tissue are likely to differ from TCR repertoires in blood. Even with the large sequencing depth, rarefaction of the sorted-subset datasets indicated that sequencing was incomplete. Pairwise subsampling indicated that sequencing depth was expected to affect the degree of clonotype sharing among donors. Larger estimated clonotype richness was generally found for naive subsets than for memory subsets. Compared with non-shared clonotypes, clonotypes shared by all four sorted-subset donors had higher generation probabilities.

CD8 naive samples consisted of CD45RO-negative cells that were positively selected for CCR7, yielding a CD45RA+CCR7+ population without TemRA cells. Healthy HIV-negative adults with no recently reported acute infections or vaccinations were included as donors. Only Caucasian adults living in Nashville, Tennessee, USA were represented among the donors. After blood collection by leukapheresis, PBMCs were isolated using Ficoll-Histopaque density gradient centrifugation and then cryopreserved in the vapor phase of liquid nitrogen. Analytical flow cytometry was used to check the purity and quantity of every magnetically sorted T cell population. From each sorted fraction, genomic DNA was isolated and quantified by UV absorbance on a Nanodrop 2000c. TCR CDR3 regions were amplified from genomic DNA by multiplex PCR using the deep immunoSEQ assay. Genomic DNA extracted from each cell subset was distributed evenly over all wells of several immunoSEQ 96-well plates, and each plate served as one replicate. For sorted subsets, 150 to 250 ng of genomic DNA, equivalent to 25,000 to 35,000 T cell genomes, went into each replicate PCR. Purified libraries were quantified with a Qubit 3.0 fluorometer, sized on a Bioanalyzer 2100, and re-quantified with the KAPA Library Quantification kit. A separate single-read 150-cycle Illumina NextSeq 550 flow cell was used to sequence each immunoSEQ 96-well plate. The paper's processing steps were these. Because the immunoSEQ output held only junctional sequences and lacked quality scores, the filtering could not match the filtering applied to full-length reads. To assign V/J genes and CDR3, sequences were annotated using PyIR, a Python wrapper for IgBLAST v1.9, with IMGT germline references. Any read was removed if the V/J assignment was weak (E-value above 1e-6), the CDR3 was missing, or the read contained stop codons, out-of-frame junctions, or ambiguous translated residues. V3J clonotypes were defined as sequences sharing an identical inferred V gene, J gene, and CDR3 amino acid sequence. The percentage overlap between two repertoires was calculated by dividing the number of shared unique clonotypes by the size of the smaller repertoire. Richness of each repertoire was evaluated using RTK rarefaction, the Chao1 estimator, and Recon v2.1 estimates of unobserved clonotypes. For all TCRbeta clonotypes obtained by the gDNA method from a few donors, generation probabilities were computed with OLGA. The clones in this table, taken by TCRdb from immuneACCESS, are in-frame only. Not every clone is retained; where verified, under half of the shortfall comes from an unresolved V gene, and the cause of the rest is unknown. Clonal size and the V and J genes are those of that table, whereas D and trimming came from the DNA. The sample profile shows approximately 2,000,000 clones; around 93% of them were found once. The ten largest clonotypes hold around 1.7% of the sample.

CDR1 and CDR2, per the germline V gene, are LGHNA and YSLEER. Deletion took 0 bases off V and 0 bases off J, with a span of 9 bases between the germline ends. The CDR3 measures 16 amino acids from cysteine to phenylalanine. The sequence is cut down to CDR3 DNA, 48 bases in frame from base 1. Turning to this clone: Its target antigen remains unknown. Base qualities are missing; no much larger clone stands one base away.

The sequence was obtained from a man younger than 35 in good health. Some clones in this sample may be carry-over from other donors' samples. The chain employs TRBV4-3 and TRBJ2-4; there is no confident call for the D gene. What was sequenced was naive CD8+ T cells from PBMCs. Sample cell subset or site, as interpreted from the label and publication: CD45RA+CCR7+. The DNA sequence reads TGCGCCAGCAGCCAAGATCTAGGACCAGCCAAAAACATTCAGTACTTC. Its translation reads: CASSQDLGPAKNIQYF.